The entry that follows covers one T cell receptor beta chain sequence. In germline, CDR1 is LGHDT, CDR2 YNNKEL (reference sequence). With 7 bases clipped from V and 2 bases from J, the junction kept 4 bases outside the gene matches. This CDR3 region has 13 residues. The table came from immunoSEQ multiplex PCR; TCRdb's copy has only in-frame clones and leaves some out. The sample lists about 480,000 clones; 88% were seen once. All enrollees were roughly 18 to 90 years old and from 20 to 25 US areas. The sample is drawn from a study of blood T cell repertoires in COVID-19. Sample: PBMCs or T cells enriched from blood (not recorded which). This chain uses TRBV3-1 (or the pseudogene TRBV3-2) with TRBJ1-1, with 7 nucleotides matching TRBD1. The TCR sequence derives from a woman in her thirties or forties who had recovered from COVID-19. For the CDR3, the DNA is TGTGCCAGCATGGGACAGTCTAACACTGAAGCTTTCTTT. It yields the protein CASMGQSNTEAFF.